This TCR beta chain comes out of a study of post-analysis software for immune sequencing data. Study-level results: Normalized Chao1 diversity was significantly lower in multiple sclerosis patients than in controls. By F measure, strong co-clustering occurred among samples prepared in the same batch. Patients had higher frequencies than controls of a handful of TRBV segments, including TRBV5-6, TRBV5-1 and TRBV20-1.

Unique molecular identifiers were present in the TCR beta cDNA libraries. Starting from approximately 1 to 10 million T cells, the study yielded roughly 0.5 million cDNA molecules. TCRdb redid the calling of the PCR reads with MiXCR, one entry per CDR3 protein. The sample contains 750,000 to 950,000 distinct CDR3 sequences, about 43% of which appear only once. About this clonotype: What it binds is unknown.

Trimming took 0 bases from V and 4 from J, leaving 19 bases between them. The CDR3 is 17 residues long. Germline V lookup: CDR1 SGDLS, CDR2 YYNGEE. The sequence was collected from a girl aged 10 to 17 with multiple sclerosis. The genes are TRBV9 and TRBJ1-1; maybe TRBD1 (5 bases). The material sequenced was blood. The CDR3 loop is CASSVAQGSGSGTEAFF. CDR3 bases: TGTGCCAGCAGCGTAGCGCAGGGATCGGGTTCGGGCACTGAAGCTTTCTTT.